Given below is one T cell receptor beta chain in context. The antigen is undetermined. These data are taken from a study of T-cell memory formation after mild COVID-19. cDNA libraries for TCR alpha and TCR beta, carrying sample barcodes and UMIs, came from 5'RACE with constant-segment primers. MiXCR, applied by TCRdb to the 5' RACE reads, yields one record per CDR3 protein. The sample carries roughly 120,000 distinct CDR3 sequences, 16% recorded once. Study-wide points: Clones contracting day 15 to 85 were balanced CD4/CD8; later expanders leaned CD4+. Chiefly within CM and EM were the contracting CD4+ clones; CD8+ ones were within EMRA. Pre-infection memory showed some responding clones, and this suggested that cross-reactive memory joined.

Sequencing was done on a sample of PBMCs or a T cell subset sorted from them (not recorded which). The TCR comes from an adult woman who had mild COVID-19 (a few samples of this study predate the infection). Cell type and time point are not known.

CDR3 DNA: TGCAGCGCCGGGACCCTCGGATGGGGAGAGCAGTACTTC. Amino acid sequence: CSAGTLGWGEQYF. The rearrangement links TRBV29-1 to TRBJ2-7, with D perhaps TRBD1 or TRBD2 (5 bases each). The V and J ends lost 7 bases and 7 bases respectively, with 20 bases between them. The CDR3 totals 13 residues. Per the germline V gene, CDR1 is SQVTM and CDR2 is ANQGSEA.